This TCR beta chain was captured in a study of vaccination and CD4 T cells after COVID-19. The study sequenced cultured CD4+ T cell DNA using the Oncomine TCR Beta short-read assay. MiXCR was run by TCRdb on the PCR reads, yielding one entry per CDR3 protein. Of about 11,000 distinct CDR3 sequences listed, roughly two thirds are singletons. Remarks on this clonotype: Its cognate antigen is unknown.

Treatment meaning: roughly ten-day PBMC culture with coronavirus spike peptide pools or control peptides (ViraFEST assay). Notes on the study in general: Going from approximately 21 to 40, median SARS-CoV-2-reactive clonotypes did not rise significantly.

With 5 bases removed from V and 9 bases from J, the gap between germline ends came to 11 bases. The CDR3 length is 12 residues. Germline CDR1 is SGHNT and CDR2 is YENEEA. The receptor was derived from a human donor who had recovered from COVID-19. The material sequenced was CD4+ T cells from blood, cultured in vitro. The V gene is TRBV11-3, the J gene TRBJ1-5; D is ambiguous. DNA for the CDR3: TGTGCCAGCAGCCGACTTAGTATGCCCCAGCATTTT. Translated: CASSRLSMPQHF.